The T cell receptor (beta chain) under discussion was sequenced for a study of cytomegalovirus exposure and HLA in healthy donors. About the research overall: Early on, a data release was issued that held roughly 80 million unique TCRs from HLA-typed donors.

A multiplex PCR was run with 60 Vbeta primers and 13 Jbeta primers. Clones were read by immunoSEQ multiplex PCR, and TCRdb kept only the in-frame ones, dropping some. The table lists 100,000 to 150,000 clones, roughly 79% of them singletons. As concerns this clone: As yet, its antigen is unknown.

CDR1 and CDR2 from the germline V gene are SEHNR and FQNEAQ (reference sequence). The V and J ends lost 2 bases and 0 bases respectively, with 13 bases between them. The CDR3 totals 16 residues. Study-wide results and limits: Immune exposure data for these donors was limited to CMV serostatus. TCR beta sequences reportedly predicted most subjects' HLA-A and HLA-B alleles accurately. In vitro work confirmed that a few CMV-associated chains recognize CMV antigens.

Sequenced input: PBMCs. The chain combines TRBV7-9 with TRBJ1-1; the D gene is possibly TRBD1 (5 bases). The origin of this receptor is a man between 18 and 29 years old in good health and CMV-seronegative. The CDR3 coding sequence is TGTGCCAGCAGCTTAAGGGGCACAGCCATGAACACTGAAGCTTTCTTT. Translation: CASSLRGTAMNTEAFF.